The 22 T cell receptor beta chains below were found in one sample sequenced in a study of T cells in Graves' hyperthyroidism and ophthalmopathy. The TCR beta CDR3 regions underwent amplification using RNA transcripts as the source. A set of HTBI primers served as the primers for a first-round RT-PCR of the TCR CDR3. TCRdb called the multiplex PCR reads again in MiXCR, with one record for every CDR3 protein. The sample holds approximately 400,000 distinct CDR3 sequences, less than 20% seen once. The sample comprised blood. These receptors were taken from a woman under 30 with Graves' hyperthyroidism.

At least ten counts were recorded for this clonotype. The J gene is TRBJ1-4, the V gene TRBV27; 7 nucleotides align to TRBD1. V lost 5 bases to trimming and J lost 7 bases; unmatched junction nucleotides: 7. In germline, CDR1 is MNHEY, CDR2 SMNVEV (reference sequence). The CDR3 totals 14 residues. The CDR3 region is CASSPQGVGEKLFF. The CDR3 coding sequence is TGTGCCAGCAGTCCCCAGGGGGTTGGTGAAAAACTGTTTTTT.

This clonotype was detected many times. The chain couples TRBV29-1 to TRBJ2-2; tentative D call: TRBD2 (5 bases). V dropped 4 bases and J dropped 1 base, with 7 bases sitting between them. This CDR3 comprises 13 residues. Germline V gene lookup returns CDR1 SQVTM and CDR2 ANQGSEA. Here the CDR3 reads CSVVLGNTGELFF. The CDR3 DNA reads TGCAGCGTTGTACTAGGGAACACCGGGGAGCTGTTTTTT.

There are many counts of this clonotype. This chain links TRBV20-1 with TRBJ2-7; D is ambiguous. This CDR3 is 12 amino acids long. V was clipped by 5 bases and J by 3 bases, with 11 bases between them. Looked up from germline, CDR1 is DFQATT and CDR2 is SNEGSKA (reference sequence). In DNA form, the CDR3 reads TGCAGTGCTGGCGGCAGCGACTACGAGCAGTACTTC. Encoded protein: CSAGGSDYEQYF.

Ten or more counts support this clonotype. The chain is built from TRBV20-1 and TRBJ2-3, with D possibly being TRBD1 (6 bases). The CDR3 consists of 13 residues. CDR1 and CDR2 from the germline V gene are DFQATT and SNEGSKA (reference sequence). Trimming left V 0 bases short and J 7 bases short, with 11 bases between. The CDR3 DNA sequence: TGCAGTGCTAGAGATTCAGGGGACCATACGCAGTATTTT. Translating gives CSARDSGDHTQYF.

This clonotype was counted ten times or more. The chain combines TRBV25-1 with TRBJ1-3, with D maybe TRBD1 (5 bases). This CDR3 has 16 residues. Trimming pared 6 bases from V and 0 bases from J, leaving 15 bases between. Germline V gene lookup returns CDR1 MGHDK and CDR2 SYGVNS. The CDR3 reads CASSRGTFSSGNTIYF. CDR3 bases: TGTGCCAGCAGCAGAGGGACTTTCAGCTCTGGAAACACCATATATTTT. Full variable domain (remainder filled in from reference TRBV25-1 and TRBJ1-3): EADIYQTPRYLVIGTGKKITLECSQTMGHDKMYWYQQDPGMELHLIHYSYGVNSTEKGDLSSESTVSRIRTEHFPLTLESARPSHTSQYLCASSRGTFSSGNTIYFGEGSWLTVV.

This rearrangement joins TRBV19 to TRBJ2-2, with TRBD1 matching 10 bases. The CDR3 sequence is 17 residues long. Germline lookup yields CDR1 LNHDA and CDR2 SQIVND (reference sequence). Trimming removed 4 bases from V and 4 bases from J; junction bases left unmatched: 9. The CDR3 region is CASSRGSDRGSTGELFF. In DNA form, the CDR3 reads TGTGCCAGTAGTAGGGGATCGGACAGGGGGTCCACCGGGGAGCTGTTTTTT.

In its sample, this clonotype was seen many times. V is TRBV12-3 or TRBV12-4 and J is TRBJ2-3, with 10 bases matching TRBD1. V dropped 4 bases and J dropped 8; count of bases not matched to a gene: 9. The CDR3 loop spans 15 amino acids. CDR3 sequence reads: CASSSRQGAGGTQYF. CDR3 nucleotides: TGTGCCAGCAGTTCAAGACAGGGGGCTGGTGGTACGCAGTATTTT.

This clonotype occurred many times. Relative to the germline gene, one junction end is altered; a read error may explain this. This chain uses TRBV5-1 with TRBJ2-7; 9 nucleotides agree with TRBD1. Germline-derived CDR1 and CDR2 are SGHRS and YFSETQ. The CDR3 consists of 15 residues. The CDR3 DNA is TGTGCCAGCAGCTTGGGGACAGGGTTGTCCTACGAGCAGTACTTC. It specifies CASSLGTGLSYEQYF. The whole variable domain, remainder taken from reference TRBV5-1 and TRBJ2-7, is KAGVTQTPRYLIKTRGQQVTLSCSPISGHRSVSWYQQTPGQGLQFLFEYFSETQRNKGNFPGRFSGRQFSNSRSEMNVSTLELGDSALYLCASSLGTGLSYEQYFGPGTRLTVT.

In the case of this clonotype: Just one base apart from a much larger clone, this may be a read error. The V call is TRBV2, the J call TRBJ2-7; D possibly corresponds to TRBD1 (5 bases). The J call is uncertain, as TRBJ2-1 better fits the DNA end. The CDR3 length is 14 residues. The germline CDR1 and CDR2 sequences are SNHLY and FYNNEI. The CDR3 sequence is CASSEAGPSYEQFF. The CDR3 nucleotides read TGTGCCAGCAGTGAGGCAGGGCCCTCCTACGAGCAGTTCTTC.

Details on this clonotype: The junction departs from the called germline gene at one end, perhaps through a read error. CDR3 amino acids: CASAPPGTGMGANVLTF. The CDR3 DNA is TGTGCCAGCGCACCCCCCGGGACAGGAATGGGGGCCAACGTCCTGACTTTC. V and J are TRBV18 and TRBJ2-6, with TRBD1 matching over 8 bases. CDR1 and CDR2 (germline): KGHSH, LQKENI. This CDR3 is built from 17 residues.

This clonotype was seen ten or more times. This chain joins TRBV27 and TRBJ2-2; 13 bases are shared with TRBD2. CDR1 and CDR2 from the germline V gene are MNHEY and SMNVEV (reference sequence). The V segment lost 5 bases and the J segment 1 base; nucleotides outside the gene matches: 22. The CDR3 runs to 23 residues. CDR3 protein: CASSPPGLAGMLPRFLNTGELFF. In DNA, the CDR3 is TGTGCCAGCAGTCCCCCGGGACTAGCGGGAATGCTACCCCGTTTCTTGAACACCGGGGAGCTGTTTTTT.

Points on this clonotype: Possible read error: a much larger clone is one base away. The chain couples TRBV20-1 to TRBJ1-5; 10 bases line up with TRBD1. Germline V lookup: CDR1 DFQATT, CDR2 SNEGSKA (reference sequence). After removal of 0 bases from V and 0 bases from J, the junction contained 8 bases not matched to a gene. This CDR3 region has 18 residues. The CDR3 region has the DNA TGCAGTGCTAGAGAAGACAGGGGGCCCGATGATAGCAATCAGCCCCAGCATTTT. Amino acids: CSAREDRGPDDSNQPQHF.

In its sample, this clonotype was seen many times. The chain uses TRBV9 and TRBJ1-5; perhaps TRBD1 as D (6 bases). Germline V gene lookup returns CDR1 SGDLS and CDR2 YYNGEE. V was cut by 0 bases and J by 5 bases, with 12 bases left in between. The CDR3 is 15 amino acids. CDR3 sequence reads: CASSVGGGPHQPQHF. DNA of the CDR3: TGTGCCAGCAGCGTAGGGGGGGGGCCCCATCAGCCCCAGCATTTT.

In its sample, this clonotype was seen many times. The junction departs from germline at one end; a sequencing error may be responsible. V and J are TRBV12-3 or TRBV12-4 and TRBJ1-1, with D possibly matching TRBD1 (6 bases). This CDR3 is built from 12 residues. The CDR3 DNA reads as TGTGCCAGCGGGGGGGCAGGGGTGTTGCGAATCTTT. It translates to CASGGAGVLRIF.

This clonotype was picked up many times. The DNA is omitted, as the CDR3 cannot be located on it reliably, and the CDR3 follows TCRdb's listing. The chain has TRBV12-3 or TRBV12-4 and TRBJ2-1; the table calls TRBD1, which could not be checked here. The CDR3 is made up of 14 amino acids, end residues included. The chain's CDR3 is CASSSSDRRNEQFF.

The rearrangement links TRBV6-1 to TRBJ2-3; 7 positions match TRBD1. V lost 6 bases to trimming and J lost 4 bases; unmatched junction nucleotides: 10. The CDR3 loop spans 15 amino acids. Germline CDR1 and CDR2: MNHNS and SASEGT. The chain's CDR3 is CASRLQGGAADTQYF. For the CDR3, the DNA is TGTGCCAGCAGACTACAAGGGGGCGCCGCAGATACGCAGTATTTT.

The rearrangement uses TRBV5-1 and TRBJ1-5; no firm D call. From germline, CDR1 is SGHRS and CDR2 YFSETQ. CDR3 length: 15 residues. V lost 2 bases to trimming and J lost 0 bases, with 9 bases between them. CDR3 DNA: TGCGCCAGCAGCTTAGGAACAGATAGCAATCAGCCCCAGCATTTT. It is translated as CASSLGTDSNQPQHF.

In this sample, this clonotype turned up a few times. The genes are TRBV12-3 or TRBV12-4 and TRBJ2-3; TRBD2 aligns across 8 bases. This CDR3 comprises 15 residues. J was trimmed by 2 bases and V by 3 bases; bases with no gene match: 4. The CDR3 DNA reads TGTGCCAGCAGTTTTAGCGGGGAGATCACAGATACGCAGTATTTT. It codes for CASSFSGEITDTQYF.

In this sample, this clonotype turned up a few times. The V and J genes are TRBV9 and TRBJ2-1, with TRBD2 identical over 11 bases. The CDR3 loop spans 17 amino acids. The V and J ends lost 0 bases and 5 bases, in that order; junction bases with no gene match: 7. Germline V CDR1 and CDR2: SGDLS, YYNGEE. This chain's CDR3 is CASSVGPLAGGHNEQFF. The CDR3 DNA sequence: TGTGCCAGCAGCGTAGGGCCCCTAGCGGGGGGCCACAATGAGCAGTTCTTC.

This clonotype has at least ten counts. The chain couples TRBV5-1 to TRBJ2-7; 8 positions agree with TRBD2. Trimming at V came to 0 bases and at J to 0 bases, leaving 8 bases not matched to a gene. This CDR3 spans 17 amino acids. The germline gives CDR1 SGHRS, CDR2 YFSETQ. For the CDR3, the DNA is TGCGCCAGCAGCTTGGCCGGCGCTGGACTAGCCTCCTACGAGCAGTACTTC. This codes for CASSLAGAGLASYEQYF.

The chain uses TRBV27 and TRBJ2-1, with a tentative D call TRBD2 (5 bases). Trimming removed 6 bases at V and 5 bases at J, with 23 bases between. Per germline, CDR1 MNHEY and CDR2 SMNVEV (reference sequence). The CDR3 length is 17 residues. The CDR3 coding sequence is TGTGCCAGCAGCAAAAACCCCTGGGAGCCTGTGCACAATGAGCAGTTCTTC. Protein: CASSKNPWEPVHNEQFF.

The table lists this clonotype with many counts. CDR3 sequence (DNA): TGTGCCAGCACCCTACCTGGACATGAGCAGTTCTTC. Residues: CASTLPGHEQFF. This chain uses TRBV28 with TRBJ2-1, with D unresolved. V was shortened by 7 bases and J by 8 bases, with 12 bases between the two germline ends. The CDR3 consists of 12 residues. The germline V gene has CDR1 MDHEN and CDR2 SYDVKM.